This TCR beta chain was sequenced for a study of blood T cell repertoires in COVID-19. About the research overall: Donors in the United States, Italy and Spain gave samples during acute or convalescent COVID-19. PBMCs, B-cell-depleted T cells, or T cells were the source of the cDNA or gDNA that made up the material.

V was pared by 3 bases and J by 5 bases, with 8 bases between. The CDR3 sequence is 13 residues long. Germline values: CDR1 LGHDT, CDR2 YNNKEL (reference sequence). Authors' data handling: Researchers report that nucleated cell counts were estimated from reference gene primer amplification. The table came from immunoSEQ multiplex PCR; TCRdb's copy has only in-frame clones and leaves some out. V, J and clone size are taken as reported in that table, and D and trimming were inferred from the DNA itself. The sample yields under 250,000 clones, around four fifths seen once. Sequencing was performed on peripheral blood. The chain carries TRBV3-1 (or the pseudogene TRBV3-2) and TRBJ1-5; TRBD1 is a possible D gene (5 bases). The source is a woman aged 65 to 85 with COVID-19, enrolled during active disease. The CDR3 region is CASSHGGDQPQHF. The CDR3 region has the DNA TGTGCCAGCAGCCATGGGGGGGATCAGCCCCAGCATTTT.